A single sample gave rise to the 9 T cell receptor beta chains below, sequenced in a study of blood T cell repertoires in COVID-19. Here immunoSEQ multiplex PCR was the method, and the copy in TCRdb shows in-frame clones only, minus some. The data hold some 300,000 clones, with roughly 87% observed a single time. The sample was peripheral blood. Receptor source: a man aged 18 to 30 with active or convalescent COVID-19.

V gene TRBV5-6 combines with J gene TRBJ2-3; 7 bases map to TRBD1. CDR1 is SGHDT, CDR2 YYEEEE, per germline. J gave up 2 bases and V 0 bases, and 3 bases lay outside the gene matches. The CDR3 spans 15 residues. Written as DNA, the CDR3 is TGTGCCAGCAGCTTGGGGCAGGGGGTCACAGATACGCAGTATTTT. It translates to CASSLGQGVTDTQYF. Looking up the rest from reference TRBV5-6 and TRBJ2-3 gives the full variable domain: DAGVTQSPTHLIKTRGQQVTLRCSPKSGHDTVSWYQQALGQGPQFIFQYYEEEERQRGNFPDRFSGHQFPNYSSELNVNALLLGDSALYLCASSLGQGVTDTQYFGPGTRLTVL.

This chain connects TRBV4-1 to TRBJ1-2; D ambiguous. Germline V gives CDR1 MGHRA, CDR2 YSYEKL. This CDR3 has 16 amino acids. V was clipped by 5 bases and J by 1 base, with 17 bases between them. CDR3 coding DNA: TGCGCCAGCAGCGAGCGAAACCAGCGTGTTAACTATGGCTACACCTTC. It specifies CASSERNQRVNYGYTF.

CDR3 nucleotide sequence: TGCGCCAGCAGATGGACTAGCGGGGCCTACGAGCAGTACTTC. This codes for CASRWTSGAYEQYF. This sequence joins TRBV5-1 and TRBJ2-7; 12 bases are shared with TRBD2. CDR1 and CDR2 (germline): SGHRS, YFSETQ. The CDR3 extends over 14 amino acids. Trimming removed 5 bases from V and 2 bases from J; junction bases left unmatched: 2. Using reference TRBV5-1 and TRBJ2-7 for the parts outside the CDR3, the full variable domain is KAGVTQTPRYLIKTRGQQVTLSCSPISGHRSVSWYQQTPGQGLQFLFEYFSETQRNKGNFPGRFSGRQFSNSRSEMNVSTLELGDSALYLCASRWTSGAYEQYFGPGTRLTVT.

The rearrangement uses TRBV3-1 (or the pseudogene TRBV3-2) and TRBJ2-2, with D possibly being TRBD1 (7 bases). The CDR3 has 14 amino acids. The V gene lost 4 bases and the J gene lost 5 bases, with 11 bases spanning the gap. Germline lookup yields CDR1 LGHDT and CDR2 YNNKEL (reference sequence). CDR3 region: CASSRQGGTGELFF. The CDR3 DNA is TGTGCCAGCAGCCGGCAGGGGGGAACCGGGGAGCTGTTTTTT.

The chain carries TRBV4-3 and TRBJ2-7; D is undetermined. V gave up 4 bases and J gave up 6 bases, with 13 bases separating them. The CDR3 has 13 residues. CDR1 is LGHNA, CDR2 YSLEER, per germline. CDR3 nucleotide sequence: TGCGCCAGCAGCCCCTACCTAGGAGTCGAGCAGTACTTC. Encoded protein: CASSPYLGVEQYF.

The chain carries TRBV6-8 and TRBJ1-6, with TRBD1 matching 9 bases. With 4 bases clipped from V and 7 bases from J, the junction kept 5 bases outside the gene matches. CDR1 is MNHGY, CDR2 SAAAGT, per germline. The CDR3 is 15 residues long. CDR3: CASSSADRGNSPLHF. The CDR3 bases are TGTGCCAGCAGTTCCGCGGACAGGGGAAATTCACCCCTCCACTTT.

This clone turned up a few times. The rearrangement joins TRBV9 to TRBJ2-5; 7 nucleotides agree with TRBD1. J lost 4 bases, V lost 0 bases, and 0 bases had no gene match. CDR3 length equals 13 residues. Germline loops: CDR1 SGDLS, CDR2 YYNGEE. The CDR3 region is CASSVGTGETQYF. Here the CDR3 DNA reads TGTGCCAGCAGCGTAGGGACAGGAGAGACCCAGTACTTC.

V and J are TRBV7-9 and TRBJ2-7; 12 positions match TRBD2. This CDR3 is 16 amino acids long. J lost 7 bases, V lost 0 bases, and 7 bases had no gene match. Germline assignment: CDR1 SEHNR and CDR2 FQNEAQ (reference sequence). Here the CDR3 DNA reads TGTGCCAGCAGCTTAGCTACGACTAGCGGGAGTGGTGAGCAGTACTTC. Translation: CASSLATTSGSGEQYF.

The V and J genes are TRBV19 and TRBJ1-2; 8 bases fit TRBD1. This CDR3 comprises 14 residues. With 8 bases clipped from V and 5 bases from J, the junction kept 10 bases outside the gene matches. Germline CDR1 LNHDA, CDR2 SQIVND (reference sequence). The CDR3 sequence: CASHRGGQGYGYTF. In DNA form, the CDR3 reads TGTGCCAGTCATAGGGGAGGACAGGGTTATGGCTACACCTTC.